This TCR beta chain was sequenced during a study of T cell responses to AZD1222 COVID-19 vaccine. Using immunoSEQ multiplex PCR, the repertoire was profiled, and TCRdb retains in-frame clones only, with some absent. The data hold 150,000 to 180,000 clones, with around 87% observed a single time. The CDR3 length is 14 residues. In germline, CDR1 is SQVTM, CDR2 ANQGSEA. The V gene end was trimmed by 6 bases and the J gene end by 3 bases; junction bases not matched to a gene: 4. Turning to this clone: Its antigen is unknown.

Study conclusions and caveats: Baseline seropositivity characterized only a handful of AZD1222 recipients. With dominance at 160-218 and 743-854, vaccine-associated CD4 TCRs spanned spike.

Sequencing was performed on peripheral blood, taken 28 days after the second AZD1222 dose. The clonotype was recovered from an adult who received the AZD1222 COVID-19 vaccine. V usage is TRBV29-1 and J usage is TRBJ2-7, with TRBD2 identical over 14 bases. The CDR3 bases are TGCAGCGTGAAGACTAGCGGGAGGGTCTACGAGCAGTACTTC. As protein: CSVKTSGRVYEQYF.